This entry describes one T cell receptor (beta chain). The target antigen is unknown. These data belong to a study of response to subunit inactivated influenza vaccine. General observations from the study: The authors suggested that every seasonal influenza vaccination recruits few new T cells.

TCRdb redid the calling of the RT-PCR reads with MiXCR, one entry per CDR3 protein. The sample records some 500,000 distinct CDR3 sequences, over 10% being singletons. V lost 5 bases and J lost 4; bases outside the gene matches: 13. The CDR3 has 16 residues. This chain connects TRBV12-3 or TRBV12-4 to TRBJ1-2; 7 positions agree with TRBD1. Specimen: PBMCs from blood, collected about 40 days after vaccination. This clonotype was obtained from a man aged 50 to 59 who received an inactivated influenza vaccine. DNA for the CDR3: TGTGCCAGCAGTCCGCCTTCGGCAGGGGGTACCTATGGCTACACCTTC. Translating gives CASSPPSAGGTYGYTF.